Listed here are 15 T cell receptor beta chains from one sample, sequenced in a study of cytomegalovirus exposure and HLA in healthy donors. The PCR made use of 60 Vbeta and 13 Jbeta primers. Profiling relied on immunoSEQ multiplex PCR, and the TCRdb table lists in-frame clones only, not all of them. The data hold over 150,000 clones, with roughly 80% observed a single time. Input material: PBMCs. These receptors came from a man younger than 35 in good health and CMV-seronegative.

This clone has a handful of counts. The V and J genes are TRBV6-5 and TRBJ2-5; D gene unclear. Trimming removed 5 bases at V and 3 bases at J, with 10 bases between. CDR1 MNHEY and CDR2 SVGAGI come from the germline V gene. The length of the CDR3 is 13 residues. In nucleotides, the CDR3 is TGTGCCAGCAGTGAAGCGCCGGAAGAGACCCAGTACTTC. Translating gives CASSEAPEETQYF.

This chain links TRBV6-4 with TRBJ2-7; the D gene is possibly TRBD2 (5 bases). V shed 4 bases and J shed 1 base, with 11 bases lying between them. The CDR3 has 14 residues. Germline lookup yields CDR1 MRHNA and CDR2 SNTAGT. CDR3 residues: CASSVAYPSYEQYF. The CDR3 DNA follows: TGTGCCAGCAGTGTAGCGTACCCTTCCTACGAGCAGTACTTC.

This sequence joins TRBV5-1 and TRBJ2-1; possible D gene TRBD2, 5 bases. From germline, CDR1 is SGHRS and CDR2 YFSETQ. The V gene lost 4 bases and the J gene lost 0 bases, with 23 bases spanning the gap. The CDR3 has 19 amino acids. This chain's CDR3 is CASSPAVGGETRSYNEQFF. The CDR3 nucleotides read TGCGCCAGCAGCCCAGCGGTGGGTGGCGAAACACGCTCCTACAATGAGCAGTTCTTC.

The CDR3 protein is CASSRQRWTSINEQFF. CDR3 bases: TGTGCCAGCAGCCGCCAACGTTGGACTTCGATCAATGAGCAGTTCTTC. This chain uses TRBV5-6 with TRBJ2-1, with D perhaps matching TRBD2 (5 bases). This CDR3 has 16 amino acids. Per the germline V gene, CDR1 is SGHDT and CDR2 is YYEEEE. V was cut by 4 bases and J by 6 bases, with 20 bases left in between.

The chain couples TRBV29-1 to TRBJ2-5; 8 bases match TRBD2. This CDR3 is built from 14 residues. The germline V gene encodes CDR1 SQVTM and CDR2 ANQGSEA. In nucleotides, the CDR3 is TGCAGTCTGTCCGGGACTAGTGGGCAAGAGACCCAGTACTTC. This translates into CSLSGTSGQETQYF.

The V and J genes are TRBV4-1 and TRBJ2-7; 8 nucleotides line up with TRBD1. V was clipped by 2 bases and J by 0 bases; unmatched bases: 6. The CDR3 contains 16 residues. In germline, CDR1 is MGHRA, CDR2 YSYEKL. In nucleotides, the CDR3 is TGCGCCAGCAGCCAACCAGGGGGCACAAACTCCTACGAGCAGTACTTC. Amino acids: CASSQPGGTNSYEQYF.

This sequence joins TRBV10-2 and TRBJ1-6, with a possible D match to TRBD1 (6 bases). CDR1 WSHSY and CDR2 SAAADI come from the germline V gene. V was pared by 3 bases and J by 0 bases, with 12 bases between. The CDR3 is 17 amino acids. In nucleotides, the CDR3 is TGCGCCAGCAGTGATACAGGGACGAGCTCCTATAATTCACCCCTCCACTTT. Protein sequence: CASSDTGTSSYNSPLHF.

This clone was recorded once. The J gene is TRBJ2-1, the V gene TRBV6-5; no firm D call. V lost 4 bases and J lost 0, with 13 bases in between. Germline CDR1 MNHEY, CDR2 SVGAGI. This CDR3 spans 16 amino acids. The CDR3 DNA reads as TGTGCCAGCAGTTCCCCCCTATCGAGCTCCTACAATGAGCAGTTCTTC. Its translation: CASSSPLSSSYNEQFF.

This clone was detected only a few times. The chain recombines TRBV5-8 with TRBJ1-5, with D hard to call. This CDR3 has 16 residues. Trimming pared 3 bases from V and 6 bases from J, leaving 19 bases between. The V gene's germline CDR1 is SGHTS and CDR2 YDEGEE. The CDR3 DNA is TGTGCCAGCAGCTCGGGGATGCTCATTTTCACTCAGCCCCAGCATTTT. As protein: CASSSGMLIFTQPQHF.

V usage is TRBV19 and J usage is TRBJ2-3; 10 nucleotides align to TRBD2. Germline V gene data show CDR1 as LNHDA and CDR2 as SQIVND (reference sequence). With V trimmed by 5 bases and J by 7 bases, 9 bases remained unmatched. The CDR3 has 15 residues. The CDR3: CASSLSSGSGNTQYF. The CDR3 nucleotides read TGTGCCAGTAGTCTCTCTAGCGGGAGTGGGAATACGCAGTATTTT. The full variable domain, with the rest looked up from reference TRBV19 and TRBJ2-3, is DGGITQSPKYLFRKEGQNVTLSCEQNLNHDAMYWYRQDPGQGLRLIYYSQIVNDFQKGDIAEGYSVSREKKESFPLTVTSAQKNPTAFYLCASSLSSGSGNTQYFGPGTRLTVL.

This chain links TRBV6-4 with TRBJ2-2; TRBD1 aligns across 7 bases. Losses at the gene ends were 3 bases for V and 9 bases for J; bases not matched to a gene: 4. Looked up from germline, CDR1 is MRHNA and CDR2 is SNTAGT. The CDR3 totals 13 residues. The CDR3 sequence is CASSDYRGRELFF. DNA for the CDR3: TGTGCCAGCAGTGATTACAGGGGTCGGGAGCTGTTTTTT.

This chain uses TRBV28 with TRBJ1-4; 7 bases fit TRBD1. The CDR3 runs 14 residues. Trimming cost V 5 bases and J 2 bases; bases outside gene matches: 2. The germline gives CDR1 MDHEN, CDR2 SYDVKM. The CDR3 reads CASSQQGTNEKLFF. Here the CDR3 DNA reads TGTGCCAGCAGTCAACAGGGGACTAATGAAAAACTGTTTTTT.

J is TRBJ1-5 and V is TRBV2; tentative D call: TRBD1 (5 bases). Germline CDR1 reads SNHLY; CDR2 reads FYNNEI. The CDR3 has 13 amino acids. The germline V and J ends were trimmed by 3 bases and 7 bases, with 10 bases remaining between them. Written as DNA, the CDR3 is TGTGCCAGCAGTGACGGGGGATACCAGCCCCAGCATTTT. Its protein is CASSDGGYQPQHF.

The chain combines TRBV5-1 with TRBJ2-2; 11 nucleotides align to TRBD2. This CDR3 has 17 amino acids. Germline V lookup: CDR1 SGHRS, CDR2 YFSETQ. The V gene end was trimmed by 0 bases and the J gene end by 5 bases; junction bases not matched to a gene: 6. The CDR3 region has the DNA TGCGCCAGCAGCTTGGCCCCCGGGACTAGCGGAACCGGGGAGCTGTTTTTT. Translation gives CASSLAPGTSGTGELFF.

The chain has TRBV28 and TRBJ1-2; D not resolved. The germline CDR1 and CDR2 sequences are MDHEN and SYDVKM. Trimming removed 5 bases from V and 4 bases from J, with 8 bases in between. This CDR3 is built from 12 residues. The CDR3 DNA is TGTGCCAGCAGTCCCCAGCGCTATGGCTACACCTTC. Amino acid sequence: CASSPQRYGYTF.